This T cell receptor beta chain was captured by sequencing in a study of low-dose radiotherapy and immunotherapy resistance in tumors. Overall study context: Over 26 weeks, cohort 2 got 1 Gy every two weeks, reaching 13 Gy.

The CDR3 covers 14 residues. Trimming left V 1 base short and J 2 bases short, with 9 bases between. Germline lookup yields CDR1 LGHNT and CDR2 FRNRAP. Primers used for first-strand cDNA, a TRAV- and TRBV-specific set, covered both alpha and beta chains. The PCR that amplified TCRs ran for roughly 20 cycles, relying on a constant-region primer and a V-primer adapter. After the mRNA was isolated, it was amplified using in vitro transcription. MiXCR, applied by TCRdb to the reads, yields one record per CDR3 protein. The table includes approximately 7,200 distinct CDR3 sequences, more than 65% detected once.

This sequence joins TRBV12-5 and TRBJ2-7, with D possibly matching TRBD2 (5 bases). The TCR originated in a human donor with advanced metastatic prostate, ovarian, gallbladder or colorectal cancer (not recorded which). This table probably holds off-target reads from a library built for another chain. CDR3 amino acids: CASGLAGLTYEQYF. The CDR3 nucleotides are TGTGCTAGTGGTTTGGCCGGACTGACCTACGAGCAGTACTTC.